The 8 T cell receptor beta chains reported below all come from one sample, sequenced in a study of blood T cell repertoires in COVID-19. Sequencing was performed with immunoSEQ multiplex PCR; in TCRdb, only in-frame clones are kept and a portion is missing. Of more than 90,000 clones in the sample, about 77% were seen once. The sequenced material came from peripheral blood. These receptors were obtained from a woman aged 80 or over with acute or convalescent COVID-19.

The chain carries TRBV3-1 (or the pseudogene TRBV3-2) and TRBJ1-5; TRBD1 matches 7 bases. The CDR3 runs 15 residues. The V segment lost 4 bases and the J segment 5 bases; nucleotides outside the gene matches: 8. Per the germline V gene, CDR1 is LGHDT and CDR2 is YNNKEL (reference sequence). CDR3 bases: TGTGCCAGCAGCCCACCTGACAGGGCCCATCAGCCCCAGCATTTT. This gives the protein CASSPPDRAHQPQHF.

J is TRBJ1-6 and V is TRBV27; 9 bases fit TRBD1. Trimming removed 5 bases from V and 9 bases from J; junction bases left unmatched: 5. This CDR3 has 14 residues. Germline V gene data show CDR1 as MNHEY and CDR2 as SMNVEV (reference sequence). The CDR3 spells CASSRQGEGSPLHF. CDR3 nucleotides: TGTGCCAGCAGTCGACAGGGGGAGGGTTCACCCCTCCACTTT.

The genes are TRBV6-4 and TRBJ1-3, with TRBD1 matching 9 bases. Looked up from germline, CDR1 is MRHNA and CDR2 is SNTAGT. The CDR3 consists of 13 residues. With 6 bases clipped from V and 8 bases from J, the junction kept 5 bases outside the gene matches. The CDR3 spells CASRRDREDTIYF. The CDR3 bases are TGTGCCAGCAGGCGGGACAGGGAGGACACCATATATTTT.

This clone has a handful of counts. This rearrangement joins TRBV21-1 to TRBJ2-1; the table calls TRBD1, which could not be checked here. TRBV21-1 is assigned pseudogene status. The CDR3 length is 24 residues. CDR3 in DNA: TGTGCCAGCAGCAAATCAGGTTGGGACAGAGAGCAACGTACGCGCTACCTTCCCTACAATGAGCAGTTCTTC. The encoded protein is CASSKSGWDREQRTRYLPYNEQFF.

The chain links TRBV21-1 to TRBJ1-5. TRBV21-1 constitutes a pseudogene. This CDR3 spans 17 amino acids. The CDR3 DNA sequence: TGTGCCAGCAGCAAAGGACGAAAGGGAGCTAGCAATCAGCCCCAGCATTTT. Protein product: CASSKGRKGASNQPQHF.

This chain links TRBV18 with TRBJ2-6; D is possibly TRBD1 (5 bases). In germline, CDR1 is KGHSH, CDR2 LQKENI. The CDR3 loop spans 16 amino acids. The V gene lost 4 bases and the J gene lost 0 bases, with 10 bases spanning the gap. The chain's CDR3 is CASSQFQGSGANVLTF. CDR3 bases: TGTGCCAGCTCACAATTTCAGGGCTCTGGGGCCAACGTCCTGACTTTC.

This clone turned up a few times. The genes are TRBV9 and TRBJ1-1; 7 bases are shared with TRBD1. This CDR3 has 15 residues. In germline, CDR1 is SGDLS, CDR2 YYNGEE. J was trimmed by 1 base and V by 3 bases; bases with no gene match: 6. The CDR3 bases are TGTGCCAGCAGCGCCTTGGGACAGCCGAACACTGAAGCTTTCTTT. It yields the protein CASSALGQPNTEAFF.

Remarks on this clone: Other DNA sequences within the sample encode an identical CDR3. The rearrangement links TRBV7-3 to TRBJ1-1; D possibly corresponds to TRBD1 (5 bases). The germline V gene has CDR1 SGHTA and CDR2 FQGTGA. The CDR3 contains 13 residues. Trimming removed 4 bases from V and 5 bases from J, with 11 bases in between. The CDR3 loop is CASSSQGRTEAFF. CDR3 bases: TGTGCCAGCAGCTCTCAGGGTCGGACTGAAGCTTTCTTT.